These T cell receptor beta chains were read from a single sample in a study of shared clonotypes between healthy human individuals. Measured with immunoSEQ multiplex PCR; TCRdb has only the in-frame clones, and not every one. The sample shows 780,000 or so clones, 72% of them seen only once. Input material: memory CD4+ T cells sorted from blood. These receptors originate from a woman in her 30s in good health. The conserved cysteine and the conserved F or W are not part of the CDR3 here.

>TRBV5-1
ASSWGQGTDTQY
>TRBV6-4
ASRLRSLTGELF
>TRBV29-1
SVPGLAGTDTQY
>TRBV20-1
SARGYTEAF
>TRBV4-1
ASSLLPGLNTDTQY
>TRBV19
ASSKGGGHQETQY
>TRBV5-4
ASSDPSASGYEQY
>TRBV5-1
ASSSGSGANVLT
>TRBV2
ASSGAETNTGELF
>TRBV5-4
ASSLGVGQETQY
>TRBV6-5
ASSYSTFATNEKLF
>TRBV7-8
ASSLGGQSFYGYT
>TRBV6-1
ASSERGAGGEKLF
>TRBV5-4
ASSLGLAAYNEQF
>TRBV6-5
ASSYGPRDQETQY
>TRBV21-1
ASSKWKGAVTGELF
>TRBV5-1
ASSLGDTQY
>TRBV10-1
ASSEGAHTEAF
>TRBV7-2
ASSLSGARGSNQPQH
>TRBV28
ASSSALFSGYNEQF
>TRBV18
ASSPMAGEVYEQY
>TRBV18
ASSPDRVDEKLF
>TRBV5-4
ASSLTAYDEQF
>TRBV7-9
ASRLATAWAGEQY
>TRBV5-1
ASSFSSGTPTYEQY
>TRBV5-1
ASSRQGVGTNEKLF
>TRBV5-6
ASSSPRTGAGELF
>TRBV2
ASSVVTGDSGYT
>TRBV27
ASSLWAADTQY
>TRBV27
ASSLSLASGLN
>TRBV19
ASRSDRRGAQPQH
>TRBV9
ASSSGHSSYEQY
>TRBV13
ASSSPSGRAGTQY
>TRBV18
ASSPLGGTEVETEAF
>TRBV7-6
ASSLGPTSNEQF
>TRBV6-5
ASRNQGQPQH
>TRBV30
ACATGGTTDTQY
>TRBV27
ASSYRQGFDGYT
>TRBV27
ASSSRPRWEQY
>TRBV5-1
ASSLRPGSSYNEQF
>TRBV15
ATSRDLKGGGNQPQH
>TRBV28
ASSFRTGEETQY
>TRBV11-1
ASRIGGASGSYNEQF
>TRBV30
AWSSFETQY
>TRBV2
AIQTTSIWDTGELF
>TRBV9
ASSVLSGSGNEQF
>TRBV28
ASSLKGTAQETQY
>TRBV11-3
ASSLGTNANTGELF
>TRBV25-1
ASSVSASGNVKEDTQY
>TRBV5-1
ASSLWDSEGHEQY
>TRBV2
ASSGRQITTDTQY
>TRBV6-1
ASKIAETNNEQF
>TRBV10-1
ASSEHGTDTQY
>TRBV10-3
AISPGGSGNTIY